Listed below are T cell receptor beta chains from one sample, sequenced in a study of CD8 T cells in ankylosing spondylitis. TCRdb itself ran the 5' RACE reads through MiXCR, one entry per CDR3 protein. The table shows around 220,000 distinct CDR3 sequences, with roughly 10% occurring only once. Sequenced material: blood, either unsorted or a sorted T cell fraction (not recorded which). These TCRs come from a male donor with ankylosing spondylitis or in good health (not recorded which). Each CDR3 is given with its conserved first and last residue. A D gene is named only where the DNA matches it firmly. Rows give clone size only sometimes, using once, few, many, or a class for an expanded clone.

v_call	clone_size	d_call	j_call	cdr3_aa	cdr3_nt
TRBV29-1	.	.	TRBJ2-1	CSVVGLGHNEQFF	TGCAGCGTCGTCGGTTTGGGACACAATGAGCAGTTCTTC
TRBV24-1	.	TRBD1	TRBJ1-2	CATSGTASSNGYTF	TGTGCCACCAGCGGGACAGCCTCCAGTAACGGCTACACCTTC
TRBV28	few	TRBD1	TRBJ2-1	CASSLRTGQQFF	TGTGCCAGCAGTCTTAGGACAGGCCAACAGTTCTTC
TRBV7-6	.	.	TRBJ2-3	CASSPPGDEVDPDTQYF	TGTGCCAGCAGCCCACCCGGGGACGAAGTAGATCCAGATACGCAGTATTTT
TRBV20-1	.	.	TRBJ2-7	CSAQTGYNSYEQYF	TGCAGTGCCCAAACAGGTTATAACTCCTACGAGCAGTACTTC
TRBV28	many	.	TRBJ2-5	CASSLFVGEETQYF	TGTGCCAGCAGTTTATTTGTAGGGGAAGAGACCCAGTACTTC
TRBV12-3/TRBV12-4	many	.	TRBJ2-2	CASSLAQGNTGELFF	TGTGCCAGCAGTTTAGCTCAGGGCAACACCGGGGAGCTGTTTTTT
TRBV2	many	TRBD2	TRBJ2-5	CASSDVGRETQYF	TGTGCCAGCAGTGATGTCGGGAGGGAGACCCAGTACTTC
TRBV3-2	.	.	TRBJ2-3	CASSRNSGGHFTDTQYF	TGTGCCAGCAGTCGAAATAGCGGGGGACACTTCACAGATACGCAGTATTTT
TRBV5-1	many	TRBD2	TRBJ2-5	CASSLAAASGQETQYF	TGCGCCAGCAGCTTGGCGGCGGCTAGCGGGCAAGAGACCCAGTACTTC
TRBV5-1	many	TRBD2	TRBJ2-1	CASSSPRTSGGNEQFF	TGCGCCAGCAGCTCCCCACGGACTAGCGGGGGTAATGAGCAGTTCTTC
TRBV20-1	many	.	TRBJ2-1	CSAGRTDPNEQFF	TGCAGTGCTGGGAGGACAGACCCCAATGAGCAGTTCTTC
TRBV9	.	.	TRBJ2-5	CASSAKGYQETQYF	TGTGCCAGCAGCGCCAAGGGGTACCAAGAGACCCAGTACTTC
TRBV5-5	.	.	TRBJ2-6	CASSSQGPPTGANVLTF	TGTGCCAGCAGCTCTCAGGGGCCTCCCACTGGGGCCAACGTCCTGACTTTC
TRBV12-3/TRBV12-4	.	TRBD1	TRBJ1-5	CASRLTGDNNQPQHF	TGTGCCAGCAGACTCACAGGGGACAACAATCAGCCCCAGCATTTT
TRBV11-2	many	.	TRBJ2-1	CASSPSLNEQFF	TGTGCCAGCAGCCCGTCCCTCAATGAGCAGTTCTTC
TRBV28	few	TRBD2	TRBJ2-7	CASSLRALAGEYEQYF	TGTGCCAGCAGTTTAAGAGCACTAGCGGGGGAATACGAGCAGTACTTC
TRBV5-1	.	TRBD1	TRBJ2-3	CASCPGQAHTDTQYF	TGCGCCAGCTGTCCCGGACAGGCCCACACAGATACGCAGTATTTT
TRBV5-1	few	.	TRBJ2-7	CASSAAGSQSEQYF	TGCGCCAGCAGCGCCGCCGGGTCCCAGAGCGAGCAGTACTTC
TRBV7-9	many	TRBD1	TRBJ1-3	CASSRGQDGNTIYF	TGTGCCAGCAGCCGGGGACAGGACGGAAACACCATATATTTT
TRBV6-5	.	.	TRBJ2-1	CASSYSGGGPYNEQFF	TGTGCCAGCAGTTACTCTGGGGGGGGGCCCTACAATGAGCAGTTCTTC
TRBV5-1	many	TRBD1	TRBJ2-7	CASSAHRGAYEQYF	TGCGCCAGCAGCGCCCACAGGGGCGCCTACGAGCAGTACTTC
TRBV5-6	many	.	TRBJ1-2	CASSPGPDYGYTF	TGTGCCAGCAGCCCCGGGCCGGACTATGGCTACACCTTC
TRBV7-3	.	TRBD1	TRBJ1-2	CASSPQFESGTGRGGYTF	TGTGCCAGCAGCCCCCAATTTGAATCCGGGACAGGCCGAGGCGGCTACACCTTC
TRBV20-1	many	TRBD1	TRBJ1-2	CSARDRGKDGYTF	TGCAGTGCTAGGGACAGGGGGAAAGATGGCTACACCTTC
TRBV28	few	.	TRBJ2-3	CASSTRRTDTQYF	TGTGCCAGCAGCACGAGGCGCACAGATACGCAGTATTTT
TRBV28	few	TRBD1	TRBJ1-2	CASSPGTGGARGYGYTF	TGTGCCAGCAGCCCCGGGACAGGGGGCGCGAGAGGCTATGGCTACACCTTC
TRBV7-3	.	TRBD2	TRBJ2-5	CASSLGLAPQETQYF	TGTGCCAGCAGCCTAGGACTAGCGCCCCAAGAGACCCAGTACTTC
TRBV7-6	many	TRBD2	TRBJ2-3	CASSLASGGSGIGGTDTQYF	TGTGCCAGCAGCTTGGCTAGCGGGGGGAGTGGGATCGGAGGCACAGATACGCAGTATTTT
TRBV20-1	many	.	TRBJ1-2	CSAGNGAYGYTF	TGCAGTGCCGGAAATGGCGCTTATGGCTACACCTTC
TRBV5-1	many	.	TRBJ2-2	CASSLPPSGELFF	TGCGCCAGCAGCTTACCGCCCAGCGGGGAGCTGTTTTTT
TRBV7-6	many	.	TRBJ2-7	CASSLNQGGPYEQYF	TGTGCCAGCAGCTTAAACCAGGGTGGTCCCTACGAGCAGTACTTC
TRBV3-1	.	.	TRBJ2-4	CASSQWDTEKNIQYF	TGTGCCAGCAGCCAGTGGGATACGGAAAAAAACATTCAGTACTTC
TRBV9	few	.	TRBJ2-6	CASSWRQASGANVLTF	TGTGCCAGCAGTTGGCGACAGGCCTCTGGGGCCAACGTCCTGACTTTC
TRBV7-9	.	.	TRBJ2-7	CACSSTGTYEQYF	TGTGCCTGCAGCTCCACGGGGACCTACGAGCAGTACTTC
TRBV5-1	many	.	TRBJ1-2	CASSLSEGYGYTF	TGCGCCAGCAGCTTGAGCGAAGGATATGGCTACACCTTC
TRBV24-1	many	TRBD2	TRBJ2-1	CATSDWGTSGGPNEQFF	TGTGCCACCAGTGATTGGGGGACTAGCGGGGGGCCTAATGAGCAGTTCTTC
TRBV21-1	many	.	TRBJ2-3	CASSKTSGGVRTDTQYF	TGTGCCAGCAGCAAGACTAGCGGGGGGGTCCGAACAGATACGCAGTATTTT
TRBV5-1	.	.	TRBJ1-1	CASSSIGAEAFF	TGCGCCAGCAGCTCCATTGGCGCTGAAGCTTTCTTT
TRBV24-1	few	.	TRBJ2-1	CATRGLGNEQFF	TGTGCCACCAGGGGCTTGGGGAATGAGCAGTTCTTC
TRBV9	few	.	TRBJ1-2	CASSVGGVNYGYTF	TGTGCCAGCAGCGTTGGGGGAGTGAACTATGGCTACACCTTC
TRBV7-6	few	TRBD2	TRBJ2-1	CASSPGLAGGSGSYNEQFF	TGTGCCAGCAGCCCCGGCCTAGCGGGGGGCTCGGGCTCCTACAATGAGCAGTTCTTC
TRBV20-1	many	.	TRBJ2-5	CSALGQRQETQYF	TGCAGTGCTCTAGGACAGCGCCAAGAGACCCAGTACTTC
TRBV12-3/TRBV12-4	many	TRBD1	TRBJ2-5	CASRKTGLQETQYF	TGTGCCAGCAGAAAGACAGGGCTCCAAGAGACCCAGTACTTC
TRBV12-3/TRBV12-4	few	.	TRBJ2-6	CASLGRTAGANVLTF	TGTGCCAGCTTGGGGAGGACAGCTGGGGCCAACGTCCTGACTTTC
TRBV7-9	.	.	TRBJ2-2	CASKDRSDTGELFF	TGTGCCAGTAAGGACAGATCCGACACCGGGGAGCTGTTTTTT
TRBV5-5	.	.	TRBJ2-7	CASSLPGLYEQYF	TGTGCCAGCAGCCTTCCTGGGCTCTACGAGCAGTACTTC
TRBV5-6	many	.	TRBJ2-2	CASSNRYLTGELFF	TGTGCCAGCAGCAACCGATACCTCACCGGGGAGCTGTTTTTT
TRBV18	many	TRBD2	TRBJ2-7	CASSLSGGSAYEQYF	TGTGCCAGCTCACTTAGCGGGGGGTCCGCCTACGAGCAGTACTTC
TRBV5-1	many	TRBD2	TRBJ2-1	CASSLVRRVAGYNEQFF	TGCGCCAGCAGCTTGGTCCGTCGGGTAGCGGGTTACAATGAGCAGTTCTTC
TRBV7-2	few	.	TRBJ1-3	CASSLQAVRSGNTIYF	TGTGCCAGCAGCTTACAAGCTGTGAGATCTGGAAACACCATATATTTT
TRBV7-2	few	.	TRBJ1-3	CASSPGSPSSGNTIYF	TGTGCCAGCAGCCCGGGATCACCGAGCTCTGGAAACACCATATATTTT
TRBV24-1	many	TRBD1	TRBJ1-2	CATSEPGQGPYGYTF	TGTGCCACCAGTGAACCGGGACAGGGTCCCTATGGCTACACCTTC